Below, 29 T cell receptor beta chains from the same sample are listed, as sequenced in a study of blood T cell repertoires in COVID-19. Only in-frame clones appear in the TCRdb table, and some are missing; sequencing was by immunoSEQ multiplex PCR. The repertoire has 200,000 to 300,000 clones, about nine tenths of them found once; the top ten carry approximately 0.8%. The material sequenced was peripheral blood. These receptors all stem from a man aged 25-45 years with COVID-19, enrolled during active disease.

The V call is TRBV9, the J call TRBJ1-2; 9 nucleotides agree with TRBD1. The germline gives CDR1 SGDLS, CDR2 YYNGEE. The CDR3 is made up of 15 amino acids. V lost 3 bases and J lost 0; bases outside the gene matches: 3. The CDR3 nucleotides read TGTGCCAGCAGCGGCCGGGACAGGGCTAACTATGGCTACACCTTC. Protein product: CASSGRDRANYGYTF.

The V and J genes are TRBV2 and TRBJ2-2; tentatively, D is TRBD1 (6 bases). This CDR3 is 13 amino acids long. V was trimmed by 8 bases and J by 7 bases, leaving 14 bases between them. In germline, CDR1 is SNHLY, CDR2 FYNNEI. CDR3 in DNA: TGTGCCAGCGTACAGGGCATAAGCGGGGAGCTGTTTTTT. Amino acid sequence: CASVQGISGELFF.

The chain employs TRBV6-1 and TRBJ2-7; 7 bases are a match to TRBD2. V lost 1 base and J lost 2; bases outside the gene matches: 8. CDR3 length equals 16 residues. Germline V gives CDR1 MNHNS, CDR2 SASEGT. The CDR3 region is CASSEERDYTTYEQYF. DNA for the CDR3: TGTGCCAGCAGTGAAGAGAGGGACTACACTACCTACGAGCAGTACTTC.

This chain connects TRBV7-7 to TRBJ2-7; 9 nucleotides line up with TRBD1. The CDR3 has 17 residues. Germline-derived CDR1 and CDR2 are SSHAT and FNYEAQ (reference sequence). V was pared by 5 bases and J by 6 bases, with 17 bases of the junction left unmatched. The CDR3 DNA follows: TGTGCCAGCAGCCCCACGGGAGCCGGGACAGGGATAGGCGAGCAGTACTTC. Residues: CASSPTGAGTGIGEQYF.

The rearrangement uses TRBV9 and TRBJ2-7, with D unresolved. With 0 bases removed from V and 7 bases from J, the gap between germline ends came to 11 bases. This CDR3 contains 13 residues. Germline loops: CDR1 SGDLS, CDR2 YYNGEE. CDR3 in amino acids: CASSVAHLGEQYF. For the CDR3, the DNA is TGTGCCAGCAGCGTAGCCCACCTCGGGGAGCAGTACTTC.

This sequence joins TRBV18 and TRBJ1-5; D is possibly TRBD1 (6 bases). The germline V gene has CDR1 KGHSH and CDR2 LQKENI. Trimming left V 6 bases short and J 0 bases short, with 18 bases between. This CDR3 has 17 residues. The CDR3 DNA reads TGTGCCAGCTCCCCGGCGACAGGCAGCGATAGCAATCAGCCCCAGCATTTT. Translating it yields CASSPATGSDSNQPQHF.

The CDR3 nucleotides read TGTGCCAGCAGTTCGGACAGGGGGACTGAAGCTTTCTTT. Its protein product is CASSSDRGTEAFF. The chain links TRBV7-7 to TRBJ1-1; 10 bases agree with TRBD1. Trimming took 6 bases from V and 5 from J; bases not matched to a gene: 3. Germline loops: CDR1 SSHAT, CDR2 FNYEAQ (reference sequence). The CDR3 is made up of 13 amino acids.

V gene TRBV27 combines with J gene TRBJ1-5; no clear D. The CDR3 extends over 15 amino acids. V was pared by 4 bases and J by 6 bases, with 16 bases between. The germline V gene encodes CDR1 MNHEY and CDR2 SMNVEV (reference sequence). CDR3 in amino acids: CASSSLKKPGQPQHF. The CDR3 DNA is TGTGCCAGCAGTTCTTTAAAAAAACCCGGTCAGCCCCAGCATTTT.

The chain combines TRBV12-3 or TRBV12-4 with TRBJ1-2; D ambiguous. The CDR3 length is 13 residues. Trimming removed 1 base at V and 7 bases at J, with 10 bases between. The CDR3 DNA follows: TGTGCCAGCAGTTTAGTAACGGTCTCTGGCTACACCTTC. It yields the protein CASSLVTVSGYTF.

This clone was recorded only once. This chain joins TRBV25-1 and TRBJ1-1; a weak D match, TRBD1 (6 bases). The CDR3 runs 13 residues. The ends were cut back, 6 bases at V and 6 bases at J, with 14 bases in the middle. Per germline, CDR1 MGHDK and CDR2 SYGVNS. For the CDR3, the DNA is TGTGCCAGCAGAGACAGGCAGGTCGCTGAAGCTTTCTTT. Protein: CASRDRQVAEAFF.

The genes are TRBV4-1 and TRBJ1-2, with a tentative D call TRBD1 (6 bases). Between the trimmed V and J ends, which lost 3 bases and 7 bases, there was a span of 12 bases. Germline CDR1 MGHRA, CDR2 YSYEKL. The CDR3 is 13 residues long. In nucleotides, the CDR3 is TGCGCCAGCAGCCAGTCCAGGGGATCTGGCTACACCTTC. Translated: CASSQSRGSGYTF.

This chain links TRBV28 with TRBJ1-2; a weak D match, TRBD1 (5 bases). Germline-derived CDR1 and CDR2 are MDHEN and SYDVKM. Trimming removed 2 bases at V and 7 bases at J, with 8 bases between. CDR3 length: 12 amino acids. Here the CDR3 DNA reads TGTGCCAGCAGTTTAGTAGGGGTTGGCTACACCTTC. Residues: CASSLVGVGYTF.

This chain joins TRBV4-1 and TRBJ2-7, with 8 bases identical to TRBD2. J lost 4 bases, V lost 0 bases, and 5 bases had no gene match. Per the germline V gene, CDR1 is MGHRA and CDR2 is YSYEKL. CDR3 length: 15 residues. The CDR3 DNA is TGCGCCAGCAGCCAAGATCGAAGCGGGGGTTACGAGCAGTACTTC. This encodes CASSQDRSGGYEQYF.

This chain connects TRBV2 to TRBJ1-5; D not resolved. Trimming removed 3 bases at V and 3 bases at J, with 9 bases between. The CDR3 spans 14 residues. Germline loops: CDR1 SNHLY, CDR2 FYNNEI. The CDR3 sequence is CASSEGDTNQPQHF. The CDR3 DNA follows: TGTGCCAGCAGTGAGGGAGACACCAATCAGCCCCAGCATTTT.

This chain links TRBV10-1 with TRBJ2-3, with TRBD2 matching 9 bases. Germline CDR1 WNHNN, CDR2 SYGVQD (reference sequence). The length of the CDR3 is 15 residues. Trimming took 9 bases from V and 0 from J; bases not matched to a gene: 7. The CDR3 region has the DNA TGCGCCAGTAGCGGGGGCCAACCTAGCACAGATACGCAGTATTTT. Protein: CASSGGQPSTDTQYF.

J is TRBJ1-5 and V is TRBV7-9, with TRBD1 identical over 9 bases. This CDR3 contains 16 residues. Germline V CDR1 and CDR2: SEHNR, FQNEAQ (reference sequence). V shed 5 bases and J 4 bases; nucleotides not matched to a gene: 9. The CDR3 DNA reads TGTGCCAGCAGCCCTGGGACAGGGCTTAGGAATCAGCCCCAGCATTTT. It is translated as CASSPGTGLRNQPQHF.

CDR3 protein: CASSNQIRQGAEQYF. The CDR3, as DNA: TGTGCCAGCAGCAATCAGATAAGACAGGGTGCCGAGCAGTACTTC. The rearrangement links TRBV7-9 to TRBJ2-7; TRBD1 matches 7 bases. The CDR3 consists of 15 residues. Germline V gene data show CDR1 as SEHNR and CDR2 as FQNEAQ (reference sequence). V gave up 5 bases and J gave up 6 bases; unmatched junction bases: 13.

This clone was observed once. V is TRBV19 and J is TRBJ2-2; D is perhaps TRBD1 (5 bases). V was cut by 1 base and J by 1 base, with 7 bases left in between. This CDR3 has 15 amino acids. Germline values: CDR1 LNHDA, CDR2 SQIVND (reference sequence). The CDR3 DNA is TGTGCCAGTAGTATAGGGGGCTGGAACACCGGGGAGCTGTTTTTT. As protein: CASSIGGWNTGELFF.

This chain uses TRBV6-5 with TRBJ2-1, with 8 bases aligning to TRBD2. The CDR3 sequence is 15 residues long. V was pared by 4 bases and J by 5 bases, with 7 bases of the junction left unmatched. Germline CDR1 MNHEY, CDR2 SVGAGI. This chain's CDR3 is CASSSTGGVDNEQFF. CDR3 nucleotide sequence: TGTGCCAGCAGTTCAACCGGGGGGGTGGACAATGAGCAGTTCTTC.

The V and J genes are TRBV27 and TRBJ2-3, with 8 bases aligning to TRBD1. The CDR3 length is 19 residues. The V segment lost 4 bases and the J segment 3 bases; nucleotides outside the gene matches: 18. Germline CDR1 MNHEY, CDR2 SMNVEV (reference sequence). CDR3 DNA: TGTGCCAGCAGTTCCGGGCCCCTGGGACAGGCAGTTGTGACAGATACGCAGTATTTT. This codes for CASSSGPLGQAVVTDTQYF.

The genes are TRBV27 and TRBJ1-5; 12 bases match TRBD1. The CDR3 loop spans 20 amino acids. After removal of 3 bases from V and 0 bases from J, the junction contained 12 bases not matched to a gene. Germline CDR1 and CDR2: MNHEY and SMNVEV (reference sequence). The CDR3 loop reads CASSFTWDRGPPYSNQPQHF. CDR3 sequence (DNA): TGTGCCAGCAGTTTTACCTGGGACAGGGGGCCCCCTTATAGCAATCAGCCCCAGCATTTT.

The V and J genes are TRBV10-2 and TRBJ2-2; TRBD1 might be the D (5 bases). Germline CDR1 is WSHSY and CDR2 is SAAADI. The V gene lost 6 bases and the J gene lost 1 base, with 9 bases spanning the gap. This CDR3 contains 14 residues. The CDR3 DNA follows: TGCGCCAGCAGATCAGGGTGGAACACCGGGGAGCTGTTTTTT. Protein: CASRSGWNTGELFF.

DNA of the CDR3: TGTGCCAGCAGCCCCCTAGGAGGGTACACTGAAGCTTTCTTT. This encodes CASSPLGGYTEAFF. The J gene is TRBJ1-1, the V gene TRBV14, with unresolved D. CDR3 length: 14 amino acids. The V end lost 4 bases, the J end lost 3 bases, and 12 bases lay between the germline ends. Germline CDR1 reads SGHDN; CDR2 reads FVKESK.

The chain carries TRBV7-3 and TRBJ1-6, with 7 bases fitting TRBD1. This CDR3 is built from 15 residues. V gave up 7 bases and J gave up 7 bases; unmatched junction bases: 10. Germline values: CDR1 SGHTA, CDR2 FQGTGA. In DNA form, the CDR3 reads TGTGCCAGCAACCAAAGGGGACAGCAGAATTCACCCCTCCACTTT. It encodes CASNQRGQQNSPLHF.

V is TRBV5-6 and J is TRBJ1-1; TRBD1 aligns across 8 bases. The CDR3 is made up of 17 amino acids. V shed 2 bases and J 3 bases; nucleotides not matched to a gene: 12. Germline V lookup: CDR1 SGHDT, CDR2 YYEEEE. CDR3 amino acids: CASSFPGQVGRYTEAFF. Written as DNA, the CDR3 is TGTGCCAGCAGCTTTCCGGGACAGGTTGGCAGGTACACTGAAGCTTTCTTT.

The chain has TRBV10-3 and TRBJ1-1; 9 nucleotides match TRBD1. The CDR3 spans 15 residues. CDR1 is ENHRY and CDR2 is SYGVKD in the germline V gene. The V gene end was trimmed by 6 bases and the J gene end by 1 base; junction bases not matched to a gene: 6. Here the CDR3 DNA reads TGTGCCATCAGATCCGGGACAGGGACGAACACTGAAGCTTTCTTT. This gives the protein CAIRSGTGTNTEAFF.

The chain recombines TRBV11-2 with TRBJ1-5; no definite D call. Germline CDR1 and CDR2: SGHAT and FQNNGV. The CDR3 runs 14 residues. V lost 1 base and J 3 bases, leaving 7 bases between the germline ends. CDR3 sequence (DNA): TGTGCCAGCAGCTTAGCCAATTCCAATCAGCCCCAGCATTTT. It codes for CASSLANSNQPQHF.

In nucleotides, the CDR3 is TGTGCCAGCGATTGGGCAATAGACACTGAAGCTTTCTTT. As protein: CASDWAIDTEAFF. The chain employs TRBV6-5 and TRBJ1-1; D gene uncertain. The CDR3 length is 13 residues. Germline CDR1 is MNHEY and CDR2 is SVGAGI. The V end lost 8 bases, the J end lost 3 bases, and 13 bases lay between the germline ends.

V usage is TRBV2 and J usage is TRBJ1-5; 8 bases are a match to TRBD1. Trimming took 8 bases from V and 7 from J; bases not matched to a gene: 4. Germline assignment: CDR1 SNHLY and CDR2 FYNNEI. This CDR3 has 12 residues. The DNA for the CDR3 is TGTGCCAGCGGCAGGGGGCGGCAGCCCCAGCATTTT. This sequence encodes CASGRGRQPQHF.